These T cell receptor beta chains were read from a single sample in a study of beta chain features in type 1 diabetes. Method: immunoSEQ multiplex PCR; TCRdb's copy keeps in-frame clones and lacks some. The data contain more than 250,000 clones, around 21% of them seen just once; the ten biggest clones take up less than 0.03%. Input material: naive CD4+ T cells from blood. The receptors originated from a woman aged 40 to 50 with type 1 diabetes. CDR3s include the opening cysteine and the closing phenylalanine or tryptophan. Each record gives: D gene, V gene, clone size, J gene, CDR3 DNA, CDR3 protein. The D gene is left open where the match is weak. Not all rows give a size; the values are once, few, many and, for expanded clones, a class.

D gene: -
V gene: TRBV20-1
clone size: -
J gene: TRBJ1-1
CDR3 DNA: TGCAGTGCCGGGGGTAACACTGAAGCTTTCTTT
CDR3 protein: CSAGGNTEAFF

D gene: TRBD1
V gene: TRBV5-4
clone size: -
J gene: TRBJ2-5
CDR3 DNA: TGTGCCAGCAGCTTCGGGACAGGGGTAAAAGAGACCCAGTACTTC
CDR3 protein: CASSFGTGVKETQYF

D gene: -
V gene: TRBV5-1
clone size: few
J gene: TRBJ2-7
CDR3 DNA: TGCGCCAGCAGCTTGACGGCAGGGAAAGTCTACGAGCAGTACTTC
CDR3 protein: CASSLTAGKVYEQYF

D gene: TRBD2
V gene: TRBV5-1
clone size: -
J gene: TRBJ2-1
CDR3 DNA: TGCGCCAGCAGTATTAGCGGGGGGGTTTACAATGAGCAGTTCTTC
CDR3 protein: CASSISGGVYNEQFF

D gene: TRBD1
V gene: TRBV7-2
clone size: -
J gene: TRBJ2-2
CDR3 DNA: TGTGCCAGCAGCTTGAGACAGGGGCGAGGGGAGCTGTTTTTT
CDR3 protein: CASSLRQGRGELFF

D gene: TRBD1
V gene: TRBV28
clone size: -
J gene: TRBJ2-7
CDR3 DNA: TGTGCCAGCGTACGACCGGGACAGGCCTACGAGCAGTACTTC
CDR3 protein: CASVRPGQAYEQYF

D gene: TRBD2
V gene: TRBV5-1
clone size: few
J gene: TRBJ2-5
CDR3 DNA: TGCGCCAGCAGCCCGGGGACTAGCGGACAAGAGACCCAGTACTTC
CDR3 protein: CASSPGTSGQETQYF

D gene: TRBD1
V gene: TRBV5-1
clone size: -
J gene: TRBJ1-2
CDR3 DNA: TGCGCCAGCAGCCCCCTAACAGGGGGCGAGAAGGGCTACACCTTC
CDR3 protein: CASSPLTGGEKGYTF

D gene: TRBD1
V gene: TRBV15
clone size: -
J gene: TRBJ1-1
CDR3 DNA: TGTGCCACCAGCGGACAGGGACTTGAAGCTTTCTTT
CDR3 protein: CATSGQGLEAFF

D gene: -
V gene: TRBV4-3
clone size: -
J gene: TRBJ2-4
CDR3 DNA: TGCGCCAGCAGCCAAGACGTATACAAAAACATTCAGTACTTC
CDR3 protein: CASSQDVYKNIQYF

D gene: -
V gene: TRBV25-1
clone size: -
J gene: TRBJ2-5
CDR3 DNA: TGTGCCAGCAGTGAACGGGGGGCCACCGCCATCCAAGAGACCCAGTACTTC
CDR3 protein: CASSERGATAIQETQYF

D gene: TRBD2
V gene: TRBV28
clone size: -
J gene: TRBJ2-7
CDR3 DNA: TGTGCCAGCAGTCCTACCCTGGGACTAGCGGGAGTCGAGCAGTACTTC
CDR3 protein: CASSPTLGLAGVEQYF

D gene: TRBD2
V gene: TRBV29-1
clone size: -
J gene: TRBJ2-5
CDR3 DNA: TGCAGCTCTCTCCCCTCAGCGGGGGCTGGGGAGACCCAGTACTTC
CDR3 protein: CSSLPSAGAGETQYF

D gene: -
V gene: TRBV29-1
clone size: few
J gene: TRBJ1-1
CDR3 DNA: TGCAGCGTCAGGATAACAACTGGGAACACTGAAGCTTTCTTT
CDR3 protein: CSVRITTGNTEAFF

D gene: -
V gene: TRBV4-3
clone size: few
J gene: TRBJ2-2
CDR3 DNA: TGCGCCAGCCGTCGCTCGGGGACGAACACCGGGGAGCTGTTTTTT
CDR3 protein: CASRRSGTNTGELFF

D gene: -
V gene: TRBV28
clone size: few
J gene: TRBJ1-2
CDR3 DNA: TGTGCCAGCACCGCTCCTCGGGGGGATGGCTACACCTTC
CDR3 protein: CASTAPRGDGYTF

D gene: TRBD1
V gene: TRBV4-2
clone size: few
J gene: TRBJ1-2
CDR3 DNA: TGTGCCAGCAGCCAAGATCTAGGGACAGGGGTTGGCTACACCTTC
CDR3 protein: CASSQDLGTGVGYTF